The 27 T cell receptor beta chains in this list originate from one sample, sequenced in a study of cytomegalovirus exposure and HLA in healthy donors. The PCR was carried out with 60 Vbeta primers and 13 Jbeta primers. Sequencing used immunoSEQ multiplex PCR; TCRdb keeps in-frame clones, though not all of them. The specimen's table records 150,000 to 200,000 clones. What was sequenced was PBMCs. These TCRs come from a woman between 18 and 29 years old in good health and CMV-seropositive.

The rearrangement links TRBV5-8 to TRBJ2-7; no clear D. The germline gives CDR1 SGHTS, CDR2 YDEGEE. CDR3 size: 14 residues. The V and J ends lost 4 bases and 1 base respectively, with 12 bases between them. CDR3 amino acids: CASSARGGSYEQYF. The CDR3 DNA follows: TGTGCCAGCAGCGCACGCGGCGGTTCCTACGAGCAGTACTTC.

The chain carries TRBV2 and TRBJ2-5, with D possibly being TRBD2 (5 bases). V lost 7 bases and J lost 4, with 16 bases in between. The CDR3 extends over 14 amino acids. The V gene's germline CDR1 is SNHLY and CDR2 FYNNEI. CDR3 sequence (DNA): TGTGCCAGCACCCTTGGACGGGGTTCAGAGACCCAGTACTTC. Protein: CASTLGRGSETQYF.

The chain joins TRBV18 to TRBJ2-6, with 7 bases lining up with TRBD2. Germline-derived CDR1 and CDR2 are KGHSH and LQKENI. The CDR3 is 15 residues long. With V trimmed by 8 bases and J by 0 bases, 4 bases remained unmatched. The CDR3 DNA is TGTGCCAGCGGCGGGGGAGCCTCTGGGGCCAACGTCCTGACTTTC. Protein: CASGGGASGANVLTF. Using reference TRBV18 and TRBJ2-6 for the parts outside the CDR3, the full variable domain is NAGVMQNPRHLVRRRGQEARLRCSPMKGHSHVYWYRQLPEEGLKFMVYLQKENIIDESGMPKERFSAEFPKEGPSILRIQQVVRGDSAAYFCASGGGASGANVLTFGAGSRLTVL.

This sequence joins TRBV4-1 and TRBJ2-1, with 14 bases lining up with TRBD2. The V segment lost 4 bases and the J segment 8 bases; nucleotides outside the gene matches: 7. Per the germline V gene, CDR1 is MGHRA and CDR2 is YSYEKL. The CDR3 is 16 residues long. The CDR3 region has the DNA TGCGCCAGCAGCCGACTAGCGGGAGGGGGCGGCGATGAGCAGTTCTTC. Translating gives CASSRLAGGGGDEQFF.

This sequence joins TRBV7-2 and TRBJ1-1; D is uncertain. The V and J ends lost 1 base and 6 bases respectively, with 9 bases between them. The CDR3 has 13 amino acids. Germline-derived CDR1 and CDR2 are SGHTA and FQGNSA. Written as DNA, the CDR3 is TGTGCCAGCAGCTTAGTCGGGATCGCTGAAGCTTTCTTT. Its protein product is CASSLVGIAEAFF.

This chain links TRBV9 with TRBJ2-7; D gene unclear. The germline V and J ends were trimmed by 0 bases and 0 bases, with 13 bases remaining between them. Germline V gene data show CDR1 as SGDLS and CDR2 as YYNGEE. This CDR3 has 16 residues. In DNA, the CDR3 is TGTGCCAGCAGCGTAGGGCCCAGCGTAGGCTCCTACGAGCAGTACTTC. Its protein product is CASSVGPSVGSYEQYF.

The CDR3: CASSRQGDTGELFF. CDR3 coding DNA: TGTGCCAGCAGCCGGCAGGGGGACACCGGGGAGCTGTTTTTT. The chain is built from TRBV5-6 and TRBJ2-2; TRBD1 matches at 7 bases. Trimming at V came to 4 bases and at J to 3 bases, leaving 3 bases not matched to a gene. Germline lookup yields CDR1 SGHDT and CDR2 YYEEEE. The CDR3 covers 14 residues.

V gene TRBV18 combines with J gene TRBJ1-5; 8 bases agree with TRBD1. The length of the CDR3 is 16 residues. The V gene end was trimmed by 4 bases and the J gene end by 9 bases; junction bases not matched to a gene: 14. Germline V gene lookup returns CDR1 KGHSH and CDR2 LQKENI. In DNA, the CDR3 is TGTGCCAGCTCACTAACTGGGACAGGCGGGAGGGTGCCCCAGCATTTT. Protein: CASSLTGTGGRVPQHF.

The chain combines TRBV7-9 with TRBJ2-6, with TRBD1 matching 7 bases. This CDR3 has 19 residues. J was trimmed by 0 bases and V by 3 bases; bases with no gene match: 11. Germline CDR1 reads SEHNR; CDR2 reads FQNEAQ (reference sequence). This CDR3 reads CASSFWTGTAPSGANVLTF. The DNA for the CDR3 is TGTGCCAGCAGCTTTTGGACCGGGACAGCTCCCTCTGGGGCCAACGTCCTGACTTTC.

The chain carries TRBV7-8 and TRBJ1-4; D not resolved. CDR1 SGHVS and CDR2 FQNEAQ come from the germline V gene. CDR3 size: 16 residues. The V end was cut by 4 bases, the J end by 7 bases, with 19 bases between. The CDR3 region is CASSSPRLGESEKLFF. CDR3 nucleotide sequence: TGTGCCAGCAGCTCCCCCCGGTTAGGAGAGAGTGAAAAACTGTTTTTT. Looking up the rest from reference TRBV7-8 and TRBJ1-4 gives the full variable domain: GAGVSQSPRYKVAKRGQDVALRCDPISGHVSLFWYQQALGQGPEFLTYFQNEAQLDKSGLPSDRFFAERPEGSVSTLKIQRTQQEDSAVYLCASSSPRLGESEKLFFGSGTQLSVL.

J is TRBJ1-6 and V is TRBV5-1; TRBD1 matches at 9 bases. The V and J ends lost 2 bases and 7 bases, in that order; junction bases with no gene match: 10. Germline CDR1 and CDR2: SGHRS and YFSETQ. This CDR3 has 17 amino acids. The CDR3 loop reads CASSLQGAIIQNSPLHF. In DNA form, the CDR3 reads TGCGCCAGCAGCTTACAGGGGGCGATAATCCAAAATTCACCCCTCCACTTT.

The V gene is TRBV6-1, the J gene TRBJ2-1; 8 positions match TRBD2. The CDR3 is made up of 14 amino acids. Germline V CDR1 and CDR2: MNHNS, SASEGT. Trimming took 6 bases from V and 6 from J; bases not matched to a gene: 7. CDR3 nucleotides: TGTGCCAGCAGGGGAGGACTAGCCTCCAATGAGCAGTTCTTC. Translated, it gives CASRGGLASNEQFF.

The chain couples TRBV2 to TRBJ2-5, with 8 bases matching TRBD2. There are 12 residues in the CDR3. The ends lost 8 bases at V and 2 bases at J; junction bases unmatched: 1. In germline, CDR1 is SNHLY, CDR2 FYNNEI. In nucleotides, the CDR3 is TGTGCCAGCGGACTAGCTCAAGAGACCCAGTACTTC. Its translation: CASGLAQETQYF.

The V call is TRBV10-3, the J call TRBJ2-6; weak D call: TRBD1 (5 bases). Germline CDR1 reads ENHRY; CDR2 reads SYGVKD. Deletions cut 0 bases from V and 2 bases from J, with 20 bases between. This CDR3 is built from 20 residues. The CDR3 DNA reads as TGTGCCATCAGTGAGTCGATCCTCGCAGGGCCCCACCCTGGGGCCAACGTCCTGACTTTC. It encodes CAISESILAGPHPGANVLTF.

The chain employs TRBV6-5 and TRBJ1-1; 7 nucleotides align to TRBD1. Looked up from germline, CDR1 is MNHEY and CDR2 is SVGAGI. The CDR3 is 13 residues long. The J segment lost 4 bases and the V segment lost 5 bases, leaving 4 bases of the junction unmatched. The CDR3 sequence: CASSRQGGTEAFF. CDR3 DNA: TGTGCCAGCAGTCGACAGGGAGGCACTGAAGCTTTCTTT.

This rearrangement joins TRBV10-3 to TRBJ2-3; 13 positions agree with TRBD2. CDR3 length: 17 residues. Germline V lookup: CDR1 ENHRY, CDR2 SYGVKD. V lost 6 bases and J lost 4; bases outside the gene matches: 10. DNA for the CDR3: TGTGCCATCAGCGAGACTAGCGGGAGGCCCTCCGCAGATACGCAGTATTTT. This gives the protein CAISETSGRPSADTQYF.

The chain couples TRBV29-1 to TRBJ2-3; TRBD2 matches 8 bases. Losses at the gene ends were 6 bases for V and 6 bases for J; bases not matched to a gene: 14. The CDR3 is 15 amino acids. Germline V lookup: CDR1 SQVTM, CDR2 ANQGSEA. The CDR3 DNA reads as TGCAGCGTCCGATTGACTAGCGAGGGTGGGGATACGCAGTATTTT. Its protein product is CSVRLTSEGGDTQYF.

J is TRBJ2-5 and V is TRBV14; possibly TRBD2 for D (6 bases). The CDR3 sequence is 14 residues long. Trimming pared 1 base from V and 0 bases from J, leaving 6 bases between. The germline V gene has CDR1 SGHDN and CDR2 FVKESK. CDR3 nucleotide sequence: TGTGCCAGCAGCCAAGGACTAGACCAAGAGACCCAGTACTTC. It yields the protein CASSQGLDQETQYF.

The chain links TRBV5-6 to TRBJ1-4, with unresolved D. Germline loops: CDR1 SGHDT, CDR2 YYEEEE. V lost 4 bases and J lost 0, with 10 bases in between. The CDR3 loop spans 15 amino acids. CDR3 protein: CASSGWRATNEKLFF. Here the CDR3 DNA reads TGTGCCAGCAGCGGGTGGAGGGCAACTAATGAAAAACTGTTTTTT.

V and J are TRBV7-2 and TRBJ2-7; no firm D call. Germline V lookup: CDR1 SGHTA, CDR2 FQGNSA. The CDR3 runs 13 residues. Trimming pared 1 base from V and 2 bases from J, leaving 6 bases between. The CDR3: CASSLDPAYEQYF. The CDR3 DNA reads TGTGCCAGCAGCTTAGATCCAGCCTACGAGCAGTACTTC.

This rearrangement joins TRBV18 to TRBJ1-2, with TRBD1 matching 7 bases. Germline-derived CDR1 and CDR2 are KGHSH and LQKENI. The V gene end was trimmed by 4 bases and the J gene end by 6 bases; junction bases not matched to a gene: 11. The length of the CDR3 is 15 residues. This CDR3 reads CASSRGTDQLNGYTF. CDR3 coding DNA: TGTGCCAGCTCACGAGGGACAGATCAACTGAATGGCTACACCTTC.

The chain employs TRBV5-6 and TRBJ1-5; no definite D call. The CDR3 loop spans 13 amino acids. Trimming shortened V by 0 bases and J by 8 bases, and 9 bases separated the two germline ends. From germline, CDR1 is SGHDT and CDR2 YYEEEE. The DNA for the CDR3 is TGTGCCAGCAGCTTGGCTGTGGCCGAGCCCCAGCATTTT. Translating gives CASSLAVAEPQHF.

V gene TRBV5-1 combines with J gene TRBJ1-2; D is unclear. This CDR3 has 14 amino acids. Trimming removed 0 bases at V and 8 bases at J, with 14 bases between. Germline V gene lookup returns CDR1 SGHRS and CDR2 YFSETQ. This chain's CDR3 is CASSLDDAVAGYTF. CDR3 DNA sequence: TGCGCCAGCAGCTTGGATGATGCTGTAGCGGGCTACACCTTC.

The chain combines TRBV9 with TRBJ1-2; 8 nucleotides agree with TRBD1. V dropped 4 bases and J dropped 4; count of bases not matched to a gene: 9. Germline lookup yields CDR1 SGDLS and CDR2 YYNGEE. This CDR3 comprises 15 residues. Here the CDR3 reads CASSITTGERYGYTF. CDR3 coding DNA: TGTGCCAGCAGCATCACGACAGGGGAACGCTATGGCTACACCTTC.

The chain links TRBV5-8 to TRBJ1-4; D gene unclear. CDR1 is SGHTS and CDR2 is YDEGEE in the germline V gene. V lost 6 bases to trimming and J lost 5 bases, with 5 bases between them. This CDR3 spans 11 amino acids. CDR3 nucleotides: TGTGCCAGCATCATCAATGAAAAACTGTTTTTT. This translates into CASIINEKLFF.

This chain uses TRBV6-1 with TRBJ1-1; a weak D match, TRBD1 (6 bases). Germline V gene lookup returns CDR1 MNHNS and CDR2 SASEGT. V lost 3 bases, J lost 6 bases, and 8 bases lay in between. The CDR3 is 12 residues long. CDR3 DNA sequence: TGTGCCAGCAGTGAGGGGGGGCCTGAAGCTTTCTTT. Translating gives CASSEGGPEAFF.

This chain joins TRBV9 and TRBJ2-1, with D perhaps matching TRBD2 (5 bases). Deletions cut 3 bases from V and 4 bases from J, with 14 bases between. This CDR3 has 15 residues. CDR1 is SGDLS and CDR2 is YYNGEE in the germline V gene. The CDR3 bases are TGTGCCAGCAGCGCTGCGGGCCGACCTTACAATGAGCAGTTCTTC. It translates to CASSAAGRPYNEQFF.